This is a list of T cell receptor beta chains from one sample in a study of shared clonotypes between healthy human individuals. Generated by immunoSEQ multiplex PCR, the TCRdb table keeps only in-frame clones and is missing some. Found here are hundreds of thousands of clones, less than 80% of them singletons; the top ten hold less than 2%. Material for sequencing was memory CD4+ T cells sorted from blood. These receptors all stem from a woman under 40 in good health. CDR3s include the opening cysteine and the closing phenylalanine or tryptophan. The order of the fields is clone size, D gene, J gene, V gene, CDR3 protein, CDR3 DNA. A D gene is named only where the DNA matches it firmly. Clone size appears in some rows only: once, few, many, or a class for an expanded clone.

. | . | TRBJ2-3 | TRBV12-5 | CASGRDGTDTQYF | TGTGCTAGTGGTCGGGACGGTACAGATACGCAGTATTTT
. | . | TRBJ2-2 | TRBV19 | CASSMGPMNTGELFF | TGTGCCAGTAGTATGGGACCGATGAACACCGGGGAGCTGTTTTTT
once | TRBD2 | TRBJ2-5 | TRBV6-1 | CASSEAAGGPETQYF | TGTGCCAGCAGTGAAGCGGCGGGAGGGCCAGAGACCCAGTACTTC
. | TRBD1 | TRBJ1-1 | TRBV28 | CASSLWGQLNTEAFF | TGTGCCAGCAGTTTATGGGGACAGTTGAACACTGAAGCTTTCTTT
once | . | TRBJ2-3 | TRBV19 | CASSSYLADTQYF | TGTGCCAGTAGTAGCTATTTGGCGGATACGCAGTATTTT
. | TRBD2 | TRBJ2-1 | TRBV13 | CASSWTRDNEQFF | TGTGCCAGCAGCTGGACTAGGGACAATGAGCAGTTCTTC
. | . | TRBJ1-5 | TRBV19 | CASSDRRNQPQHF | TGTGCCAGTAGCGACAGGAGAAATCAGCCCCAGCATTTT
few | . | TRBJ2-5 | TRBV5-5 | CASSLTGETQYF | TGTGCCAGCAGCTTGACGGGGGAGACCCAGTACTTC
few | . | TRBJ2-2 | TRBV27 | CASSSWEAPNTGELFF | TGTGCCAGCAGTTCGTGGGAGGCCCCGAACACCGGGGAGCTGTTTTTT
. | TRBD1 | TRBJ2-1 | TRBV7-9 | CASTGTGQANNEQFF | TGTGCCAGCACTGGGACAGGCCAGGCCAACAATGAGCAGTTCTTC
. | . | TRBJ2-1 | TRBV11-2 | CASSWSIGEQFF | TGTGCCAGCAGTTGGTCGATAGGGGAGCAGTTCTTC
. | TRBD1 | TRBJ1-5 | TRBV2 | CASSGDRGMNQPQHF | TGTGCCAGCAGTGGGGACAGGGGGATGAATCAGCCCCAGCATTTT
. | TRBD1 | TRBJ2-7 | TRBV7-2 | CASSLGGGHRGRLGQYF | TGTGCCAGCAGCTTAGGAGGGGGCCACAGGGGGCGCTTAGGGCAGTACTTC
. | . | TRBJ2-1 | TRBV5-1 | CASSAAGSSYNEQFF | TGCGCCAGCAGCGCGGCAGGGAGCTCCTACAATGAGCAGTTCTTC
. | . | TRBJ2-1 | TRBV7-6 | CASSWGPTDYNEQFF | TGTGCCAGCAGCTGGGGCCCCACGGATTACAATGAGCAGTTCTTC
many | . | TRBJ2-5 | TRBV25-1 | CASSARDRGETQYF | TGTGCCAGCAGTGCCCGGGATAGGGGCGAGACCCAGTACTTC
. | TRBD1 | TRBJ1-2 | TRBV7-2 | CASRRAGQEGGYTF | TGTGCCAGCAGACGCGCGGGACAGGAGGGCGGCTACACCTTC
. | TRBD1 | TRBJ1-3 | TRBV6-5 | CASSRTGSGNTIYF | TGTGCCAGCTCGCGGACAGGCTCTGGAAACACCATATATTTT
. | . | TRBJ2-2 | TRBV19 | CASRGETGTGELFF | TGTGCCAGTAGGGGTGAAACCGGCACCGGGGAGCTGTTTTTT
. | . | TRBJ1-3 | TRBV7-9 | CASSLARPPSGNTIYF | TGTGCCAGCAGCTTAGCGCGACCCCCCTCTGGAAACACCATATATTTT
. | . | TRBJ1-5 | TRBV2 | CASRAGLNSNQPQHF | TGTGCCAGCAGGGCAGGGCTGAATAGCAATCAGCCCCAGCATTTT
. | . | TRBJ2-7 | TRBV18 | CASSPLPGRGEQYF | TGTGCCAGCTCACCATTGCCCGGGCGGGGAGAGCAGTACTTC
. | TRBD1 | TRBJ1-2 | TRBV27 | CASSLSFIDRVRYGYTF | TGTGCCAGCAGTTTATCGTTCATCGACAGGGTGCGCTATGGCTACACCTTC
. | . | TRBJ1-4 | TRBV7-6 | CASSLLAGNEKLFF | TGTGCCAGCAGCTTATTGGCAGGGAATGAAAAACTGTTTTTT
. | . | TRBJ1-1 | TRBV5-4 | CASSSQGAADTEAFF | TGTGCCAGCAGCTCGCAGGGAGCGGCGGACACTGAAGCTTTCTTT
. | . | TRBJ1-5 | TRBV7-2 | CASSRSRDGEPQHF | TGTGCCAGCAGCCGATCGAGGGACGGGGAGCCCCAGCATTTT
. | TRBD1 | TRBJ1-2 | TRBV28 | CASSTNKGGEFRYGYTF | TGTGCCAGCAGTACGAACAAAGGGGGCGAGTTCCGCTATGGCTACACCTTC
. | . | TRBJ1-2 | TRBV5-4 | CASSPARRVNGYTF | TGTGCCAGCAGCCCCGCCCGCAGGGTGAATGGCTACACCTTC
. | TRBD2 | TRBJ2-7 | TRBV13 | CASRIGGRGYEQYF | TGTGCCAGCAGGATTGGAGGGAGGGGCTACGAGCAGTACTTC
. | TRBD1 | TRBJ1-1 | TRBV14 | CASSHDGHRGEAFF | TGTGCCAGCAGCCACGATGGCCACAGGGGTGAAGCTTTCTTT
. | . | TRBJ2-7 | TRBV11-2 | CASSRHIAAFSYEQYF | TGTGCCAGCAGCCGACACATAGCGGCCTTCTCCTACGAGCAGTACTTC